This T cell receptor (beta chain) appears in the sequencing data of a study of post-analysis software for immune sequencing data. Study-level results: Compared with controls, patients showed significantly lower normalized Chao1 diversity. Patients had higher frequencies than controls of a few TRBV segments, including TRBV5-6, TRBV5-1 and TRBV20-1.

Comment on this clonotype: Antigen unknown.

V dropped 5 bases and J dropped 9 bases, with 16 bases sitting between them. Looked up from germline, CDR1 is LGHNT and CDR2 is FRNRAP. The CDR3 has 13 residues. cDNA libraries of TCR beta carried unique molecular identifiers. TCRdb processed the PCR reads anew with MiXCR; each CDR3 protein has one entry. This sample yields hundreds of thousands of distinct CDR3 sequences, of which 40% to 50% are seen a single time; 1.5% to 2% belongs to the top ten. The chain joins TRBV12-5 to TRBJ2-5, with D possibly matching TRBD2 (6 bases). The source material was blood. The clonotype comes from a girl aged 5-17 years with multiple sclerosis. This CDR3 reads CASGHLLGTPQYF. In nucleotides, the CDR3 is TGTGCTAGTGGTCATCTCCTCGGGACTCCCCAGTACTTC.